The sequence of this TCR beta chain was determined in a study of T cell responses to AZD1222 COVID-19 vaccine. The CDR3 has 14 amino acids. Trimming stripped 3 bases from V and 5 bases from J, with 14 bases between. Germline-derived CDR1 and CDR2 are ENHRY and SYGVKD. Sequenced by immunoSEQ multiplex PCR; TCRdb stores in-frame clones only, minus some. The data contain more than 150,000 clones, more than 85% of them singletons. Here the sequenced sample was peripheral blood, taken 28 days after the second AZD1222 dose. The clonotype originates from an adult who received the AZD1222 COVID-19 vaccine. The chain employs TRBV10-3 and TRBJ2-7; D perhaps matches TRBD2 (5 bases). The CDR3 loop is CAISDTTGSNEQYF. CDR3 bases: TGTGCCATCAGTGATACAACGGGGTCCAACGAGCAGTACTTC.